The next 6 T cell receptor beta chains were all read from a single sample in a study of CD8+CD57+ T cells in acquired aplastic anemia (dated by TCRdb to the late 2010s). Sequencing used an Illumina HiSeq 2000. Profiling of TCR beta VDJ combinations and CDR3 sequences used genomic DNA as the template. In TCRdb, the public reads were trimmed at Q25 with fastp and aligned with MiXCR, with productive beta chains retained. Merged by CDR3 protein, the rows form single entries marked with the most common genes and DNA. Across this sample there are around 210,000 distinct CDR3 sequences, with 65% seen only once. About 60% of the sample rests with the top ten. Flow cytometry had shown CD8+CD57+ cell expansion in the patients selected for sequencing. Sequencing input: sorted CD4+, CD8+, or CD8+CD57+ T cells (not recorded which) from PBMCs. These receptors all come from a human donor with aplastic anemia.

This clonotype has a handful of counts. The CDR3 spells CASSLAGQGYNEQFF. In DNA form, the CDR3 reads TGTGCCAGCAGCCTGGCAGGGCAGGGCTACAATGAGCAGTTCTTC. This chain connects TRBV5-8 to TRBJ2-1; tentatively, D is TRBD1 (5 bases). Germline assignment: CDR1 SGHTS and CDR2 YDEGEE. This CDR3 has 15 residues. Trimming left V 4 bases short and J 3 bases short, with 14 bases between.

V usage is TRBV5-1 and J usage is TRBJ2-1; D ambiguous. Trimming pared 1 base from V and 10 bases from J, leaving 6 bases between. Germline-derived CDR1 and CDR2 are SGHRS and YFSETQ. The CDR3 totals 11 residues. DNA for the CDR3: TGCGCCAGCAGCTTGAGCGAGGAGCAGTTCTTC. Amino acids: CASSLSEEQFF. Based on the CDR3 plus reference TRBV5-1 and TRBJ2-1, the full variable domain is KAGVTQTPRYLIKTRGQQVTLSCSPISGHRSVSWYQQTPGQGLQFLFEYFSETQRNKGNFPGRFSGRQFSNSRSEMNVSTLELGDSALYLCASSLSEEQFFGPGTRLTVL.

This clonotype was detected a few times. V gene TRBV7-9 combines with J gene TRBJ2-3; 7 bases map to TRBD1. CDR3 length: 14 residues. V shed 5 bases and J 8 bases; nucleotides not matched to a gene: 10. Germline CDR1 reads SEHNR; CDR2 reads FQNEAQ (reference sequence). The CDR3 DNA is TGTGCCAGCAGCCCCGACAGGGCTAAGGTTACGCAGTATTTT. Encoded protein: CASSPDRAKVTQYF.

This clonotype was seen a single time. The chain carries TRBV7-9 and TRBJ2-7; 7 bases map to TRBD2. Germline-derived CDR1 and CDR2 are SEHNR and FQNEAQ (reference sequence). V lost 2 bases and J lost 3; bases outside the gene matches: 7. The CDR3 spans 15 residues. The CDR3 protein is CASSLRWEGSYEQYF. Here the CDR3 DNA reads TGTGCCAGCAGCTTAAGGTGGGAGGGAAGCTACGAGCAGTACTTC. The full variable domain, rest sourced from reference TRBV7-9 and TRBJ2-7, is DTGVSQNPRHKITKRGQNVTFRCDPISEHNRLYWYRQTLGQGPEFLTYFQNEAQLEKSRLLSDRFSAERPKGSFSTLEIQRTEQGDSAMYLCASSLRWEGSYEQYFGPGTRLTVT.

Only one count was recorded for this clonotype. The chain couples TRBV12-3 or TRBV12-4 to TRBJ2-1, with TRBD2 as a possible D gene (6 bases). V was trimmed by 7 bases and J by 0 bases, leaving 13 bases between them. CDR3 length: 15 amino acids. The CDR3 protein is CASTLASSSYNEQFF. The CDR3 coding sequence is TGTGCCAGCACCCTAGCGTCGAGCTCCTACAATGAGCAGTTCTTC.

Points on this clonotype: A much larger clone sits a single nucleotide away, making a read error possible. The chain carries TRBV5-1 and TRBJ2-5; D gene uncertain. CDR1 is SGHRS and CDR2 is YFSETQ in the germline V gene. V dropped 3 bases and J dropped 2 bases, with 2 bases sitting between them. The CDR3 extends over 11 amino acids. This CDR3 is CASSWQETQYF. CDR3 coding DNA: TGCGCCAGCAGCTGGCAAGAGACCCAGTACTTC.